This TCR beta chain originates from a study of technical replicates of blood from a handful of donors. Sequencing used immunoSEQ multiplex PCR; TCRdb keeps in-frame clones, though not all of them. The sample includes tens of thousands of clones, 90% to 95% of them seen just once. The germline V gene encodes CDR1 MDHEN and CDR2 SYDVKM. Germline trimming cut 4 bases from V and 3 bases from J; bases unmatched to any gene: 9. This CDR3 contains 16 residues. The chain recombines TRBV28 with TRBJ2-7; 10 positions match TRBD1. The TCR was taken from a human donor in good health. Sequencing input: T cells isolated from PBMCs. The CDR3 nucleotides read TGTGCCAGCAGTTCGCCGGGACAGGGGATATTCTACGAGCAGTACTTC. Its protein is CASSSPGQGIFYEQYF. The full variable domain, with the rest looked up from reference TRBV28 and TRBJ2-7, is DVKVTQSSRYLVKRTGEKVFLECVQDMDHENMFWYRQDPGLGLRLIYFSYDVKMKEKGDIPEGYSVSREKKERFSLILESASTNQTSMYLCASSSPGQGIFYEQYFGPGTRLTVT.